The 8 T cell receptor beta chains listed next were all sequenced from one sample in a study of cytomegalovirus exposure and HLA in healthy donors. The PCR was carried out with 60 Vbeta primers and 13 Jbeta primers. Clones were sequenced by immunoSEQ multiplex PCR, and TCRdb holds only the in-frame ones, with some missing. The table includes over 100,000 clones, about three quarters detected once. The sample comprised PBMCs. Receptors were obtained from a woman aged 40-49 years in good health and CMV-seropositive.

The chain recombines TRBV6-5 with TRBJ2-7, with D tentatively TRBD1 (6 bases). The germline CDR1 and CDR2 sequences are MNHEY and SVGAGI. Trimming stripped 6 bases from V and 3 bases from J, with 9 bases between. CDR3 size: 12 residues. CDR3 sequence reads: CASSGQRYEQYF. In DNA form, the CDR3 reads TGTGCCAGCAGCGGACAGCGCTACGAGCAGTACTTC.

This rearrangement joins TRBV7-8 to TRBJ1-2, with D perhaps matching TRBD1 (5 bases). Germline-derived CDR1 and CDR2 are SGHVS and FQNEAQ. V lost 0 bases and J lost 4, with 9 bases in between. CDR3 length equals 14 residues. CDR3 residues: CASSLAGASYGYTF. The CDR3 DNA reads TGTGCCAGCAGCTTAGCAGGGGCCTCCTATGGCTACACCTTC.

The chain is built from TRBV9 and TRBJ2-3, with TRBD2 identical over 8 bases. CDR3 length: 14 amino acids. Trimming took 4 bases from V and 1 from J; bases not matched to a gene: 2. Per the germline V gene, CDR1 is SGDLS and CDR2 is YYNGEE. The CDR3 spells CASSFGGGTDTQYF. The CDR3 DNA reads as TGTGCCAGCAGCTTCGGGGGGGGCACAGATACGCAGTATTTT.

This clone was counted a single time. The V call is TRBV5-1, the J call TRBJ2-7; perhaps TRBD1 as D (5 bases). Germline assignment: CDR1 SGHRS and CDR2 YFSETQ. This CDR3 comprises 13 residues. The ends were cut back, 6 bases at V and 0 bases at J, with 10 bases in the middle. CDR3 DNA: TGCGCCAGCAAACAGGTTAGCTCCTACGAGCAGTACTTC. Encoded protein: CASKQVSSYEQYF.

The V gene is TRBV6-5, the J gene TRBJ2-7; 7 positions match TRBD2. Trimming removed 8 bases from V and 3 bases from J; junction bases left unmatched: 4. This CDR3 spans 12 amino acids. Germline V CDR1 and CDR2: MNHEY, SVGAGI. The CDR3 nucleotides read TGTGCCAGCCTAAGCGGGAACTACGAGCAGTACTTC. Protein sequence: CASLSGNYEQYF.

The chain employs TRBV29-1 and TRBJ1-2, with D hard to call. Per the germline V gene, CDR1 is SQVTM and CDR2 is ANQGSEA. CDR3 length: 12 amino acids. The ends were cut back, 7 bases at V and 5 bases at J, with 14 bases in the middle. The DNA for the CDR3 is TGCAGCGCCAAGATTAGCATATATGGCTACACCTTC. As protein: CSAKISIYGYTF.

V is TRBV7-2 and J is TRBJ2-7; 10 positions match TRBD2. This CDR3 region has 14 residues. Germline lookup yields CDR1 SGHTA and CDR2 FQGNSA. The V and J ends lost 4 bases and 3 bases, in that order; junction bases with no gene match: 3. Here the CDR3 reads CASSSQRGGYEQYF. CDR3 coding DNA: TGTGCCAGCAGCTCACAGCGGGGGGGCTACGAGCAGTACTTC.

This chain links TRBV5-1 with TRBJ1-2, with a tentative D call TRBD1 (6 bases). The CDR3 has 16 amino acids. Trimming took 4 bases from V and 0 from J, leaving 16 bases between them. Germline V gene lookup returns CDR1 SGHRS and CDR2 YFSETQ. CDR3 DNA: TGCGCCAGCAGCGGCGGACAGACAGTATCTAACTATGGCTACACCTTC. Translating it yields CASSGGQTVSNYGYTF.